The 16 T cell receptor beta chains below come from one sample, sequenced in a study of blood T cells in healthy people across ages. A second PCR of 7 to 11 cycles used a sample-barcoded 5' primer and a J-beta primer mix. One entry per CDR3 protein, called by TCRdb with MiXCR from the 5' RACE reads. In the table there are under 800,000 distinct CDR3 sequences, 20% to 25% of which are singletons. Sequencing input: blood. Source of these receptors: a man between 65 and 85 years old in good health.

This chain connects TRBV5-1 to TRBJ2-2, with D perhaps assigned TRBD1 or TRBD2 (5 bases each). Germline V gene sequence: CDR1 SGHRS, CDR2 YFSETQ. The V gene lost 4 bases and the J gene lost 0 bases, with 10 bases spanning the gap. This CDR3 has 15 amino acids. DNA for the CDR3: TGCGCCAGCAGCCCCCGGGACCCGAACACCGGGGAGCTGTTTTTT. This gives the protein CASSPRDPNTGELFF.

This clonotype occurred once. The rearrangement joins TRBV5-5 to TRBJ1-6; D is possibly TRBD1 (6 bases). Trimming pared 5 bases from V and 5 bases from J, leaving 17 bases between. The germline gives CDR1 SGHKS, CDR2 YYEKEE (reference sequence). CDR3 size: 16 residues. This CDR3 is CASRHDGQGNNSPLHF. The CDR3 DNA follows: TGTGCCAGCAGGCATGACGGGCAGGGGAATAATTCACCCCTCCACTTT.

The rearrangement links TRBV28 to TRBJ2-7; no reliable D call. The CDR3 is made up of 10 amino acids. The germline gives CDR1 MDHEN, CDR2 SYDVKM. V was clipped by 3 bases and J by 5 bases, with 2 bases between them. In DNA form, the CDR3 reads TGTGCCAGCAGTTTCCACGAGCAGTACTTC. Translated, it gives CASSFHEQYF.

This clonotype has more than one count but fewer than ten. V usage is TRBV20-1 and J usage is TRBJ2-5; D is unclear. V was pared by 0 bases and J by 4 bases, with 9 bases between. This CDR3 spans 13 amino acids. From germline, CDR1 is DFQATT and CDR2 SNEGSKA (reference sequence). As DNA, the CDR3 is TGCAGTGCTAGAGATTCTGGTAGAGAGACCCAGTACTTC. This translates into CSARDSGRETQYF.

The genes are TRBV6-2 or TRBV6-3 and TRBJ2-2, with 10 bases lining up with TRBD2. This CDR3 is 17 amino acids long. Germline trimming cut 3 bases from V and 6 bases from J; bases unmatched to any gene: 10. CDR1 is MNHEY, CDR2 SVGEGT, per germline. The CDR3 DNA sequence: TGTGCCAGCAGTTATAGTAGCGGGAGGATTTTGTCCGGGGAGCTGTTTTTT. This codes for CASSYSSGRILSGELFF.

The sample holds many counts of this clonotype. V and J are TRBV15 and TRBJ2-5; D gene ambiguous. In germline, CDR1 is LNHNV, CDR2 YYDKDF (reference sequence). The V end was cut by 1 base, the J end by 5 bases, with 5 bases between. The CDR3 spans 12 residues. CDR3 sequence reads: CATSRVGETQYF. The CDR3 DNA reads TGTGCCACCAGCAGAGTTGGTGAGACCCAGTACTTC.

This clonotype occurred many times. The chain couples TRBV3-1 to TRBJ2-1; 12 bases fit TRBD2. This CDR3 is built from 12 residues. Germline V gives CDR1 LGHDT, CDR2 YNNKEL (reference sequence). The CDR3 nucleotides read TGTGCGTGCACTAGCGGGAGGAATGAGCAGTTCTTC. It codes for CACTSGRNEQFF.

The chain links TRBV7-2 to TRBJ2-5; D may be TRBD1 or TRBD2 (5 bases each). Germline V lookup: CDR1 SGHTA, CDR2 FQGNSA. V was shortened by 5 bases and J by 1 base, with 11 bases between the two germline ends. This CDR3 comprises 14 residues. CDR3 nucleotides: TGTGCCAGCAGCCACGGGACGTTCCAAGAGACCCAGTACTTC. This sequence encodes CASSHGTFQETQYF. Variable domain in full (rest from reference TRBV7-2 and TRBJ2-5): GAGVSQSPSNKVTEKGKDVELRCDPISGHTALYWYRQSLGQGLEFLIYFQGNSAPDKSGLPSDRFSAERTGGSVSTLTIQRTQQEDSAVYLCASSHGTFQETQYFGPGTRLLVL.

The genes are TRBV19 and TRBJ2-7, with TRBD1 matching over 10 bases. CDR1 LNHDA and CDR2 SQIVND come from the germline V gene (reference sequence). V was pared by 5 bases and J by 0 bases, with 7 bases of the junction left unmatched. The CDR3 covers 16 residues. The CDR3 loop is CASSAPGQGFSYEQYF. The CDR3 DNA reads as TGTGCCAGTAGTGCACCGGGACAGGGGTTCTCCTACGAGCAGTACTTC. The full variable domain, rest sourced from reference TRBV19 and TRBJ2-7, is DGGITQSPKYLFRKEGQNVTLSCEQNLNHDAMYWYRQDPGQGLRLIYYSQIVNDFQKGDIAEGYSVSREKKESFPLTVTSAQKNPTAFYLCASSAPGQGFSYEQYFGPGTRLTVT.

J is TRBJ2-3 and V is TRBV6-2 or TRBV6-3; 11 nucleotides line up with TRBD2. The CDR3 consists of 15 residues. J lost 3 bases, V lost 7 bases, and 6 bases had no gene match. Germline CDR1 is MNHEY and CDR2 is SVGEGT. The CDR3 DNA reads TGTGCCAGCACTAGAACTAGCGGGAGAACAGATACGCAGTATTTT. Translating gives CASTRTSGRTDTQYF.

The V call is TRBV5-1, the J call TRBJ1-1; tentative D call: TRBD1 (5 bases). Trimming removed 0 bases from V and 5 bases from J, with 11 bases in between. CDR1 and CDR2 (germline): SGHRS, YFSETQ. The CDR3 has 14 amino acids. CDR3 in amino acids: CASSLEVGRTEAFF. CDR3 bases: TGCGCCAGCAGCTTGGAGGTGGGGCGTACTGAAGCTTTCTTT.

This clonotype was counted a few times. The gene calls are TRBV19 and TRBJ2-1, with 8 bases identical to TRBD2. The V gene end was trimmed by 1 base and the J gene end by 9 bases; junction bases not matched to a gene: 5. CDR3 length: 14 residues. The germline V gene has CDR1 LNHDA and CDR2 SQIVND (reference sequence). For the CDR3, the DNA is TGTGCCAGTAGTATAGGCGGTAGCGGGGCTGAGCAGTTCTTC. Its protein is CASSIGGSGAEQFF.

This rearrangement joins TRBV20-1 to TRBJ2-3, with 10 bases that match TRBD2. This CDR3 has 13 amino acids. Germline CDR1 DFQATT, CDR2 SNEGSKA (reference sequence). The V and J ends lost 3 bases and 5 bases, in that order; junction bases with no gene match: 2. CDR3 sequence (DNA): TGCAGTGCTAGGCTAGCGGGAGTAGATACGCAGTATTTT. It translates to CSARLAGVDTQYF.

This clonotype has more than one count but fewer than ten. This rearrangement joins TRBV29-1 to TRBJ2-3; D possibly corresponds to TRBD2 (5 bases). Germline values: CDR1 SQVTM, CDR2 ANQGSEA. The CDR3 contains 12 residues. Trimming pared 7 bases from V and 3 bases from J, leaving 11 bases between. The CDR3 sequence is CSAEPGTDTQYF. The CDR3, as DNA: TGCAGCGCAGAACCGGGGACAGATACGCAGTATTTT.

This CDR3 is CASSWAGPHSDTQYF. DNA of the CDR3: TGTGCCAGCAGCTGGGCGGGACCCCACTCAGATACGCAGTATTTT. The rearrangement uses TRBV5-5 and TRBJ2-3, with D possibly being TRBD2 (6 bases). The CDR3 is 15 amino acids. Trimming removed 3 bases at V and 4 bases at J, with 15 bases between. Germline V gives CDR1 SGHKS, CDR2 YYEKEE (reference sequence).

A word on this clonotype: With a much larger clone just one base away, this may be a read error. J is TRBJ2-1 and V is TRBV9; 7 bases match TRBD2. Trimming at V came to 3 bases and at J to 0 bases, leaving 6 bases not matched to a gene. The CDR3 runs 16 residues. The V gene's germline CDR1 is SGDLS and CDR2 YYNGEE. This chain's CDR3 is CASSGGGLSSYNEQFF. CDR3 in DNA: TGTGCCAGCAGCGGGGGGGGTCTAAGCTCCTACAATGAGCAGTTCTTC.